The source of this T cell receptor beta chain is a study of blood T cell repertoires in COVID-19. About the study: Samples taken during acute and convalescent COVID-19 were collected in the United States, Italy and Spain.

Trimming took off 8 bases at V and 1 base at J, with 15 bases between the two ends. CDR1 and CDR2 from the germline V gene are LNHDA and SQIVND (reference sequence). The CDR3 is 15 residues long. The table came from immunoSEQ multiplex PCR; TCRdb's copy has only in-frame clones and leaves some out. The table has around 120,000 clones, 65% to 80% seen once. The rearrangement links TRBV19 to TRBJ1-5; TRBD1 is a possible D gene (5 bases). The sequence was collected from a man aged 50 to 60 with acute or convalescent COVID-19. Material: peripheral blood. Here the CDR3 DNA reads TGTGCCAGTGGAGGGGTAAGAGGGAGCAATCAGCCCCAGCATTTT. Translating it yields CASGGVRGSNQPQHF.